The present T cell receptor (beta chain) was sequenced within a study of vaccination and CD4 T cells after COVID-19. Study-wide background: Across the group, participants received two doses of either BNT162b2 or mRNA-1273 vaccine.

This clonotype was seen a handful of times. The antigen remains unidentified. The Oncomine TCR Beta short-read assay generated sequence data from the DNA of cultured CD4+ T cells. Genomic DNA was extracted from cultured CD4+ T cells. Each CDR3 protein is one row after TCRdb ran MiXCR on the PCR reads. The profile shows roughly 6,800 distinct CDR3 sequences, around a third of them singletons. The germline V gene encodes CDR1 DFQATT and CDR2 SNEGSKA (reference sequence). The CDR3 runs to 14 residues. With V trimmed by 2 bases and J by 3 bases, 6 bases remained unmatched. Treatment specified: roughly ten-day PBMC culture with coronavirus spike peptide pools or control peptides (ViraFEST assay). Prior to the COVID-19 pandemic (2011-2018), the unexposed donor's CD4+ T cells were collected. PBMCs, plated at fewer than 2.5 million per well, were grown in the presence of around 10 IU/ml IL-2 and approximately 9 ug/ml peptide pools. Replacement of half the medium with fresh IL-2 medium took place on days 3 and 7.

This clonotype was obtained from a human donor in good health. The sample consisted of CD4+ T cells from blood, cultured in vitro. The rearrangement uses TRBV20-1 and TRBJ2-7, with 8 bases lining up with TRBD2. The CDR3 coding sequence is TGCAGTGCTAGAACCCCGGGAGGGATCTACGAGCAGTACTTC. This codes for CSARTPGGIYEQYF.